This TCR beta chain was sequenced in a study of T-cell reconstitution after alpha-beta-depleted transplantation in children. The table lists this clonotype with a few counts. V lost 4 bases and J 6 bases, leaving 9 bases between the germline ends. CDR1 and CDR2 from the germline V gene are DFQATT and SNEGSKA (reference sequence). This CDR3 has 12 amino acids. The authors prepared the TCRbeta library with unique molecular identifiers. Using its own MiXCR run on the PCR reads, TCRdb lists one record per CDR3 protein. The repertoire consists of approximately 230,000 distinct CDR3 sequences, with 20% to 30% occurring once and the leading ten covering more than 4.5%.

The V gene is TRBV20-1, the J gene TRBJ1-4; D unresolved. The source of this sequence is a female patient aged 2-10 years who had a stem cell transplant for congenital amegakaryocytic thrombocytopenia, so the T cells may come from the graft donor. The specimen comprised PBMCs, mostly from graft donor cells, sampled 360 days after TCRalphabeta/CD19-depleted stem cell transplant. The DNA of the CDR3 is TGCAGTGCTAAAACAGATTATGAAAAACTGTTTTTT. It yields the protein CSAKTDYEKLFF.